These 10 T cell receptor beta chains came from one sample sequenced in a study of CD8+CD57+ T cells in acquired aplastic anemia. For CDR3 and TCR beta VDJ profiling, genomic DNA was the template used. Via MiXCR, TCRdb re-called the reads, giving one row per CDR3 protein. The sample contains about 210,000 distinct CDR3 sequences, about 37% of which appear only once. The sequencing sample was made of sorted CD4+, CD8+, or CD8+CD57+ T cells (not recorded which) from PBMCs. The receptors originated from a human donor in good health, serving as a control.

This clonotype came up a few times. The rearrangement joins TRBV15 to TRBJ1-6; 8 bases match TRBD1. V dropped 1 base and J dropped 13; count of bases not matched to a gene: 9. The CDR3 is 15 residues long. Germline CDR1 is LNHNV and CDR2 is YYDKDF (reference sequence). CDR3 in DNA: TGTGCCACCAGCAGAGTTCCGGGACAGGTTTACCCCCTCCACTTT. Translation gives CATSRVPGQVYPLHF.

This chain joins TRBV29-1 and TRBJ1-4; TRBD1 aligns across 7 bases. Germline V gives CDR1 SQVTM, CDR2 ANQGSEA. J lost 0 bases, V lost 6 bases, and 4 bases had no gene match. The CDR3 is made up of 14 amino acids. This chain's CDR3 is CSVGTAATNEKLFF. DNA for the CDR3: TGCAGCGTAGGGACAGCTGCAACTAATGAAAAACTGTTTTTT.

This clonotype was seen a few times. The V gene is TRBV7-6, the J gene TRBJ1-3; D may be TRBD1 (5 bases). The germline V gene encodes CDR1 SGHVS and CDR2 FNYEAQ. The germline V and J ends were trimmed by 0 bases and 0 bases, with 9 bases remaining between them. The CDR3 contains 16 residues. CDR3 protein: CASSLAGTSSGNTIYF. Written as DNA, the CDR3 is TGTGCCAGCAGCTTAGCAGGGACGAGCTCTGGAAACACCATATATTTT.

This clonotype was picked up a small number of times. The chain is built from TRBV5-5 and TRBJ1-2; weak D call: TRBD1 (6 bases). This CDR3 region has 14 residues. V dropped 6 bases and J dropped 4 bases, with 16 bases sitting between them. CDR1 is SGHKS and CDR2 is YYEKEE in the germline V gene (reference sequence). In DNA, the CDR3 is TGTGCCAGCATCAAGGGTGGGGGCCTCTATGGCTACACCTTC. Protein sequence: CASIKGGGLYGYTF.

This clonotype was seen a few times. The chain combines TRBV18 with TRBJ1-3; D uncertain. Trimming removed 0 bases from V and 0 bases from J, with 15 bases in between. Germline CDR1 is KGHSH and CDR2 is LQKENI. CDR3 length equals 18 residues. Here the CDR3 reads CASSPPIIRRSSGNTIYF. DNA for the CDR3: TGTGCCAGCTCACCACCGATAATACGTCGTAGCTCTGGAAACACCATATATTTT.

This clonotype has at least ten counts. V usage is TRBV15 and J usage is TRBJ2-7, with D hard to call. The germline V gene has CDR1 LNHNV and CDR2 YYDKDF (reference sequence). The CDR3 is 13 residues long. V was shortened by 0 bases and J by 6 bases, with 9 bases between the two germline ends. CDR3 in amino acids: CATSRDKSREQYF. The CDR3 DNA follows: TGTGCCACCAGCAGAGATAAGAGCCGCGAGCAGTACTTC.

The table lists this clonotype with a few counts. The chain employs TRBV24-1 and TRBJ2-5, with a tentative D call TRBD1 (6 bases). The V end lost 8 bases, the J end lost 5 bases, and 14 bases lay between the germline ends. Germline CDR1 reads KGHDR; CDR2 reads SFDVKD. The CDR3 is made up of 13 amino acids. CDR3 bases: TGTGCCACCAAATCAGGGGCTGGGGAGACCCAGTACTTC. Translation: CATKSGAGETQYF.

The rearrangement links TRBV2 to TRBJ1-2; a possible D gene is TRBD1 (6 bases). CDR1 is SNHLY, CDR2 FYNNEI, per germline. This CDR3 is 12 amino acids long. With 9 bases removed from V and 7 bases from J, the gap between germline ends came to 15 bases. For the CDR3, the DNA is TGTGCCAGAAGGGAACAGGGAGGTGGCTACACCTTC. Translating it yields CARREQGGGYTF.

For the CDR3, the DNA is TGTGCCTGGAGACTAGCGAGGATTTGGGGACACGAGCAGTACTTC. Encoded protein: CAWRLARIWGHEQYF. This chain connects TRBV30 to TRBJ2-7, with 7 bases fitting TRBD2. V trimming: 3 bases; J trimming: 5 bases; junction bases outside the gene matches: 13. The germline V gene has CDR1 GTSNPN and CDR2 SVGIG (reference sequence). The CDR3 covers 15 residues. Full variable domain (rest looked up from reference TRBV30 and TRBJ2-7): SQTIHQWPATLVQPVGSPLSLECTVEGTSNPNLYWYRQAAGRGLQLLFYSVGIGQISSEVPQNLSASRPQDRQFILSSKKLLLSDSGFYLCAWRLARIWGHEQYFGPGTRLTVT.

The sample holds many counts of this clonotype. This chain uses TRBV20-1 with TRBJ2-7; D unclear. Germline CDR1 is DFQATT and CDR2 is SNEGSKA (reference sequence). V was shortened by 3 bases and J by 6 bases, with 18 bases between the two germline ends. The CDR3 consists of 14 residues. CDR3 bases: TGCAGTGCTAGTGGACGCCCGGGCCTCGGCGAGCAGTACTTC. Its translation: CSASGRPGLGEQYF.